This passage covers 17 T cell receptor beta chains from one sample sequenced in a study of blood T cell repertoires in COVID-19 (TCRdb year 2020). Library creation used the immunoSEQ multiplex PCR assay. TCRdb took over this immuneACCESS table, retaining in-frame rearrangements with V and J assigned. Such tables are incomplete; in checked studies, under half of the missing clones stem from an unresolved V gene, and the remainder is unexplained. The sample profile shows tens of thousands of clones; roughly 87% of them were found once. The ten largest clones capture under 30% of the sample. The sample consisted of peripheral blood. These receptors originate from a human donor in a cohort sampled during active COVID-19.

Only a few counts were recorded for this clone. The J gene is TRBJ1-4, the V gene TRBV12-5, with 10 bases matching TRBD1. Unmatched junction bases numbered 6, after V lost 1 base and J lost 4 bases. CDR1 and CDR2 (germline): LGHNT, FRNRAP. The CDR3 totals 17 residues. The CDR3 sequence is CASGLARQGAINEKLFF. The CDR3 DNA sequence: TGTGCTAGTGGTTTGGCCCGACAGGGGGCTATTAATGAAAAACTGTTTTTT.

This clone is a singleton in its sample. The gene calls are TRBV7-3 and TRBJ1-1, with no clear D. Deletions cut 6 bases from V and 3 bases from J, with 8 bases between. CDR3 length equals 12 residues. Looked up from germline, CDR1 is SGHTA and CDR2 is FQGTGA. The CDR3 here is CASSPGYTEAFF. The DNA of the CDR3 is TGTGCCAGCAGTCCGGGATACACTGAAGCTTTCTTT.

The V and J genes are TRBV9 and TRBJ2-5; 10 bases align to TRBD2. The CDR3 has 21 residues. Germline V gene sequence: CDR1 SGDLS, CDR2 YYNGEE. V trimming: 5 bases; J trimming: 5 bases; junction bases outside the gene matches: 27. The CDR3 DNA reads as TGTGCCAGCAGTCATAAAGACAGGGACTTTTCCGGGACTAGCGCGGGCGAGACCCAGTACTTC. Translated: CASSHKDRDFSGTSAGETQYF. Supplemented by reference TRBV9 and TRBJ2-5, the full variable domain reads DSGVTQTPKHLITATGQRVTLRCSPRSGDLSVYWYQQSLDQGLQFLIQYYNGEERAKGNILERFSAQQFPDLHSELNLSSLELGDSALYFCASSHKDRDFSGTSAGETQYFGPGTRLLVL.

The chain joins TRBV28 to TRBJ1-6; the D gene is possibly TRBD1 (5 bases). Between the trimmed V and J ends, which lost 3 bases and 11 bases, there was a span of 8 bases. Germline CDR1 is MDHEN and CDR2 is SYDVKM. CDR3 length: 12 amino acids. This CDR3 is CASSFTGAPLHF. The CDR3 DNA follows: TGTGCCAGCAGTTTTACGGGGGCACCCCTCCACTTT.

The CDR3: CASSDIKTNYEQYF. CDR3 sequence (DNA): TGTGCCAGCAGTGACATAAAGACAAATTACGAGCAGTACTTC. The genes are TRBV25-1 and TRBJ2-7; D not resolved. The CDR3 covers 14 residues. The V gene's germline CDR1 is MGHDK and CDR2 SYGVNS. Trimming removed 3 bases at V and 4 bases at J, with 13 bases between.

In this sample, this clone turned up once. The CDR3 nucleotides are TGTGCCAGCAGTTTTAGGGGGGGGCCTAACTATGGCTACACCTTC. As protein: CASSFRGGPNYGYTF. The chain combines TRBV27 with TRBJ1-2, with D possibly matching TRBD1 (6 bases). CDR1 and CDR2 (germline): MNHEY, SMNVEV (reference sequence). Trimming took 3 bases from V and 0 from J, leaving 11 bases between them. The CDR3 length is 15 residues.

The genes are TRBV9 and TRBJ2-6; D is unclear. CDR3 length: 15 residues. The ends were cut back, 6 bases at V and 1 base at J, with 11 bases in the middle. The germline V gene has CDR1 SGDLS and CDR2 YYNGEE. In DNA form, the CDR3 reads TGTGCCAGCACCTTCACCGGGTCTGGGGCCAACGTCCTGACTTTC. The encoded protein is CASTFTGSGANVLTF.

The chain has TRBV6-4 and TRBJ1-2; D remains ambiguous. CDR1 is MRHNA and CDR2 is SNTAGT in the germline V gene. The CDR3 sequence is 12 residues long. V dropped 2 bases and J dropped 4 bases, with 5 bases sitting between them. CDR3 in amino acids: CASSDAGYGYTF. DNA of the CDR3: TGTGCCAGCAGTGACGCGGGCTATGGCTACACCTTC.

The chain has TRBV7-8 and TRBJ2-7, with 10 nucleotides matching TRBD1. V trimming: 6 bases; J trimming: 2 bases; junction bases outside the gene matches: 4. Looked up from germline, CDR1 is SGHVS and CDR2 is FQNEAQ. This CDR3 comprises 14 residues. The CDR3 protein is CASSGQGGPYEQYF. As DNA, the CDR3 is TGTGCCAGCAGTGGACAGGGGGGCCCCTACGAGCAGTACTTC.

The chain links TRBV19 to TRBJ2-7, with TRBD1 matching over 9 bases. The germline gives CDR1 LNHDA, CDR2 SQIVND (reference sequence). The CDR3 sequence is 15 residues long. V lost 5 bases to trimming and J lost 3 bases; unmatched junction nucleotides: 8. The CDR3 coding sequence is TGTGCCAGTAGTTCCCCGGGACAGGGTGGCTACGAGCAGTACTTC. Translation: CASSSPGQGGYEQYF.

This sequence joins TRBV7-3 and TRBJ2-1; TRBD2 aligns across 7 bases. The CDR3 sequence is 15 residues long. In germline, CDR1 is SGHTA, CDR2 FQGTGA. Trimming at V came to 5 bases and at J to 7 bases, leaving 11 bases not matched to a gene. The CDR3 spells CASSPTPGGGNEQFF. Here the CDR3 DNA reads TGTGCCAGCAGCCCCACTCCGGGCGGGGGAAATGAGCAGTTCTTC.

The table lists this clone with a count of one. The chain joins TRBV15 to TRBJ1-1; no firm D call. The CDR3 is made up of 12 amino acids. V gave up 5 bases and J gave up 8 bases, with 12 bases separating them. Germline CDR1 LNHNV, CDR2 YYDKDF (reference sequence). CDR3 sequence: CATSYPYSEAFF. CDR3 sequence (DNA): TGTGCCACCAGCTACCCCTACAGCGAAGCTTTCTTT.

V is TRBV11-3 and J is TRBJ1-2, with TRBD1 matching 7 bases. There are 14 residues in the CDR3. From germline, CDR1 is SGHNT and CDR2 YENEEA. V shed 4 bases and J 4 bases; nucleotides not matched to a gene: 6. CDR3 DNA: TGTGCCAGCAGCTCCGGGGACAGCAGCTATGGCTACACCTTC. Translated, it gives CASSSGDSSYGYTF.

V is TRBV7-2 and J is TRBJ2-7; 7 nucleotides line up with TRBD1. Germline CDR1 reads SGHTA; CDR2 reads FQGNSA. J gave up 2 bases and V 2 bases, and 6 bases lay outside the gene matches. The CDR3 runs to 15 residues. The CDR3 protein is CASSLPQGTAYEQYF. CDR3 DNA sequence: TGTGCCAGCAGCTTACCACAGGGGACCGCCTACGAGCAGTACTTC.

The chain combines TRBV28 with TRBJ2-7; the D gene is possibly TRBD2 (5 bases). V lost 6 bases, J lost 0 bases, and 21 bases lay in between. The length of the CDR3 is 17 residues. Germline V lookup: CDR1 MDHEN, CDR2 SYDVKM. The CDR3 DNA follows: TGTGCCAGCAGCATCAACCTACAGCGCACTAGCTCCTACGAGCAGTACTTC. This sequence encodes CASSINLQRTSSYEQYF.

This chain uses TRBV19 with TRBJ2-7; TRBD1 is a possible D gene (6 bases). With 3 bases removed from V and 2 bases from J, the gap between germline ends came to 11 bases. This CDR3 spans 14 amino acids. CDR1 is LNHDA and CDR2 is SQIVND in the germline V gene (reference sequence). CDR3 bases: TGTGCCAGTAGTATGAGGGACACAACCTACGAGCAGTACTTC. Translated, it gives CASSMRDTTYEQYF.

This clone was detected once. V gene TRBV9 combines with J gene TRBJ2-7; the D gene is possibly TRBD1 (5 bases). Germline CDR1 reads SGDLS; CDR2 reads YYNGEE. This CDR3 is 14 amino acids long. Trimming took off 2 bases at V and 4 bases at J, with 13 bases between the two ends. The chain's CDR3 is CASSVTGLGYEQYF. The CDR3 DNA is TGTGCCAGCAGCGTCACAGGATTAGGGTACGAGCAGTACTTC.